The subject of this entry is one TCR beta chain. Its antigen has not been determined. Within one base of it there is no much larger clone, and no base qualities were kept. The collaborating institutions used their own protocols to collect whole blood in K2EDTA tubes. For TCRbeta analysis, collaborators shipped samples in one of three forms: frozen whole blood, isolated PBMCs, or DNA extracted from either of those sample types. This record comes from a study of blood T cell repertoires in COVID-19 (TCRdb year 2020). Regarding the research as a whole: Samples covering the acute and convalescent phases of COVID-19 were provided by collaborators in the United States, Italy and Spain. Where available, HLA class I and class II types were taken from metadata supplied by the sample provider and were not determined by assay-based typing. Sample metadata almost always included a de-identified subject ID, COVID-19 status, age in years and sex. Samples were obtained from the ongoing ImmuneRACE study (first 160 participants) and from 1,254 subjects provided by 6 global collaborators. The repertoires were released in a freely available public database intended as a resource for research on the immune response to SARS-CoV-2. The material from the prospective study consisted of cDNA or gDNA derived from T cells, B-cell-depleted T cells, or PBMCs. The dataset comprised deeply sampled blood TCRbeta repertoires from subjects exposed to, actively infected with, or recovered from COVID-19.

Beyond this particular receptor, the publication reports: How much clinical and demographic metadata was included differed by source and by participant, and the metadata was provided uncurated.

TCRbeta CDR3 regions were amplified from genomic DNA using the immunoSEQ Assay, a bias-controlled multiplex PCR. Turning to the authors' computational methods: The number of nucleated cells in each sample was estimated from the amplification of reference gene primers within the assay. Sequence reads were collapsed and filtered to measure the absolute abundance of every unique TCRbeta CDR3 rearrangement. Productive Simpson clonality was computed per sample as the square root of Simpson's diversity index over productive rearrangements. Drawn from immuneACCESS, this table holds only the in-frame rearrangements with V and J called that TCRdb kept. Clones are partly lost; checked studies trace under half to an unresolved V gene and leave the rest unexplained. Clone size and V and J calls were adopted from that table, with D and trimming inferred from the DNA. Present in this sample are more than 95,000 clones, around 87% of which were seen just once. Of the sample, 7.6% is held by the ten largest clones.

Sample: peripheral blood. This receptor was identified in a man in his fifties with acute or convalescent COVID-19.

The DNA is as follows: TGCGCCAGCATCAGAGCGGGAGGTTCCACAGATACGCAGTATTTT. The resulting protein is CASIRAGGSTDTQYF. The chain was built from TRBV23-1 and TRBJ2-3; the junction holds 9 bases that match TRBD2. TRBV23-1 is classed as an ORF, of uncertain function. The germline V and J ends show losses of 7 bases and 2 bases respectively, and no gene match explains 7 bases of the junction. Its CDR3 holds 15 amino acids, cysteine through phenylalanine. Just CDR3 DNA is preserved here, 45 bases in frame from base 1.